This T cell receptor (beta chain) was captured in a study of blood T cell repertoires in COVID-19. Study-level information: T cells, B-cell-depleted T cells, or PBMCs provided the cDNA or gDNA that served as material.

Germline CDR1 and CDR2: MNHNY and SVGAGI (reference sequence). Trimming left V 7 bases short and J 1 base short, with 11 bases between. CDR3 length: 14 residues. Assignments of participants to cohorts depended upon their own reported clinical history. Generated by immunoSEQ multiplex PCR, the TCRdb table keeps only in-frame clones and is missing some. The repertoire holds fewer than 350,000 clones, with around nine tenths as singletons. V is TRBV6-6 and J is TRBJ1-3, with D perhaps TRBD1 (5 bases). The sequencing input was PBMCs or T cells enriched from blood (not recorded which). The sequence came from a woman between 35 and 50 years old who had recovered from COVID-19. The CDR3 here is CASKMGGSGNTIYF. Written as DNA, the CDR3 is TGTGCCAGCAAAATGGGGGGATCTGGAAACACCATATATTTT.